Only one count was recorded for the clone carrying this T cell receptor beta chain. TCR beta VDJ combinations and CDR3 sequences were profiled from genomic DNA. TCRdb used MiXCR to reprocess the reads, holding one entry per CDR3 protein. Here the sample spans 200,000 or so distinct CDR3 sequences, around three fifths being singletons. The source of the sample is a study of CD8+CD57+ T cells in acquired aplastic anemia. Overall study context: Quantities of DNA derived from sorted CD4+ and CD8+ cells averaged approximately 3.3 ug.

With 3 bases removed from V and 1 base from J, the gap between germline ends came to 10 bases. CDR1 and CDR2 (germline): SGHRS, YFSETQ. The length of the CDR3 is 14 residues. The sequenced sample was sorted CD4+, CD8+, or CD8+CD57+ T cells (not recorded which) from PBMCs. This receptor was taken from a human donor with severe aplastic anemia or a healthy control (not recorded which). The rearrangement joins TRBV5-1 to TRBJ1-1; possibly TRBD1 for D (6 bases). The CDR3 loop is CASSWGGQNTEAFF. The CDR3 bases are TGCGCCAGCAGCTGGGGGGGACAGAACACTGAAGCTTTCTTT.